The 3 T cell receptor beta chains reported below all come from one sample, sequenced in a study of CD8+CD57+ T cells in acquired aplastic anemia. The template for TCR beta VDJ and CDR3 sequence profiling was genomic DNA. TCRdb re-called the reads with MiXCR, one entry per CDR3 protein. The data contain about 270,000 distinct CDR3 sequences, approximately 82% of them singletons. Selection for sequencing was limited to patients who had shown CD8+CD57+ cell expansion by flow cytometry. The sequencing input was sorted CD4+, CD8+, or CD8+CD57+ T cells (not recorded which) from PBMCs. These receptors all stem from a human donor with aplastic anemia.

This rearrangement joins TRBV20-1 to TRBJ2-1, with D hard to call. The ends were cut back, 2 bases at V and 11 bases at J, with 16 bases in the middle. The CDR3 sequence is 13 residues long. The germline V gene encodes CDR1 DFQATT and CDR2 SNEGSKA (reference sequence). The CDR3 reads CSARSSPGRKQFF. Here the CDR3 DNA reads TGCAGTGCTAGATCCTCCCCCGGTCGCAAGCAGTTCTTC.

A note on this clonotype: One end of the junction is discordant with germline, which a read error may explain. The chain links TRBV7-7 to TRBJ2-5; D not resolved. The CDR3 has 14 residues. Germline V CDR1 and CDR2: SSHAT, FNYEAQ (reference sequence). As DNA, the CDR3 is TGTGCTAGCAGCTTAGCCACGAGGAATGAGCAGCTGTACTTC. This codes for CASSLATRNEQLYF.

The chain joins TRBV19 to TRBJ2-7; 9 bases agree with TRBD1. Germline V gene lookup returns CDR1 LNHDA and CDR2 SQIVND (reference sequence). CDR3 size: 16 residues. With V trimmed by 5 bases and J by 5 bases, 13 bases remained unmatched. CDR3 coding DNA: TGTGCCAGTAGTTCCACCCCGGGACAGGGTGTGCACGAGCAGTACTTC. Translating gives CASSSTPGQGVHEQYF. The entire variable domain, with the rest obtained from reference TRBV19 and TRBJ2-7, is as follows: DGGITQSPKYLFRKEGQNVTLSCEQNLNHDAMYWYRQDPGQGLRLIYYSQIVNDFQKGDIAEGYSVSREKKESFPLTVTSAQKNPTAFYLCASSSTPGQGVHEQYFGPGTRLTVT.